This paragraph reports one T cell receptor beta chain. What it binds is unknown. This CDR3 is 10 amino acids long. Germline-derived CDR1 and CDR2 are SEHNR and FQNEAQ (reference sequence). Between the trimmed V and J ends, which lost 10 bases and 8 bases, there was a span of 11 bases. Positive CCR7 selection of CD45RO-negative cells yielded the naive CD8 cells, and terminally differentiated effector memory CD45RA+ cells were excluded. The donor cohort consisted entirely of Caucasian adults residing in Nashville, Tennessee. The data are from a study of shared clonotypes between healthy human individuals. Looking at the study overall: CD4 naive cells filled three plates per donor, CD4 memory three, CD8 naive two and CD8 memory one. General observations from the study: A small donor pool kept down the genetic and exposure-history diversity that was represented.

Assay: immunoSEQ multiplex PCR; the TCRdb copy retains only in-frame clones and omits some. The sample carries around 2,100,000 clones, about 94% recorded once. The gene calls are TRBV7-9 and TRBJ1-2; tentative D call: TRBD1 (5 bases). Sequencing input: naive CD8+ T cells sorted from blood. This sequence was found in a man aged 18-30 years in good health. The chain's CDR3 is CATSGMGYTF. CDR3 DNA: TGTGCCACCTCAGGGATGGGCTACACCTTC.